These T cell receptor beta chains were read from a single sample in a study of blood T cell repertoires in COVID-19. Some clones are missing from TCRdb's copy, which holds only in-frame ones; the method was immunoSEQ multiplex PCR. The data contain roughly 260,000 clones, around 87% of them singletons. Sequencing was done on a sample of peripheral blood. These receptors were obtained from a woman between 45 and 65 years old with acute or convalescent COVID-19. Each CDR3 is given with its conserved first and last residue. The size field is filled for only some rows; it gives once, few, many or a size class.

size,V,CDR3
.,TRBV19,CASSSPRGTGNTEAFF
once,TRBV6-2/TRBV6-3,CASSLDSGELFF
.,TRBV28,CASSHRDRGQRRQPQHF
.,TRBV12-5,CASGLEVAGIGNEQFF
.,TRBV5-6,CASSLTEYGYTF
.,TRBV6-6,CASSYDSGSNTEAFF
.,TRBV6-1,CASSELIGGEDGYTF
.,TRBV7-3,CASSVTSVTDTQYF
.,TRBV10-3,CATYPGVETNEKLFF
.,TRBV12-5,CASGLDLRYEQYF
.,TRBV7-8,CASSLARENYGYTF
.,TRBV27,CASRGLAGGLDEQFF
once,TRBV21-1,CASSKLASESSYNEQFF
.,TRBV14,CASSQGANEQFF
.,TRBV9,CASSVAGSWPYEQYF
once,TRBV6-5,CASSSPGQWNSPLHF
.,TRBV28,CASSLPPNNGLAGAEYNEQFF
.,TRBV28,CASSLRGTGYTF
.,TRBV15,CATSRDRTGTNQPQHF
.,TRBV7-3,CASSFDGGYNEQFF
.,TRBV18,CASSPQLTGGNTEAFF
.,TRBV9,CASSSSRLGQDTEAFF
.,TRBV24-1,CATSASKGPDEKLFF
.,TRBV14,CASSFTGLSYEQYF
.,TRBV2,CASSGREVSYNSPLHF
.,TRBV19,CASSKDSYNPVTQYF
.,TRBV10-3,CAISESMGGDTQYF
.,TRBV2,CASSTRTDQPQHF
.,TRBV2,CASSEEAGELFF
once,TRBV30,CAWSVLGRKNTEAFF
.,TRBV5-6,CASSQQGARSYGYTF
.,TRBV11-3,CASSRLAGYNEQFF
.,TRBV20-1,CSASPTGNYGYTF
.,TRBV11-3,CASSLDQKGVPYNEQFF
.,TRBV5-1,CASSLRRPMNTEAFF
.,TRBV18,CASSPLQGGNNSPLHF
.,TRBV20-1,CMAGDDYGYTF
.,TRBV9,CASSPQPGPGNTIYF
.,TRBV3-1/TRBV3-2,CASSHAQGYTEAFF
.,TRBV29-1,CSVATGGIPIKETQYF
.,TRBV3-1/TRBV3-2,CASRLSLYNEQFF
.,TRBV19,CASKWDTGAGVNEQFF
.,TRBV24-1,CATGRRTDGVPNSNQPQHF
.,TRBV28,CASSTWPSGSQNTQYF
.,TRBV28,CASSFSRTGGGYGYTF